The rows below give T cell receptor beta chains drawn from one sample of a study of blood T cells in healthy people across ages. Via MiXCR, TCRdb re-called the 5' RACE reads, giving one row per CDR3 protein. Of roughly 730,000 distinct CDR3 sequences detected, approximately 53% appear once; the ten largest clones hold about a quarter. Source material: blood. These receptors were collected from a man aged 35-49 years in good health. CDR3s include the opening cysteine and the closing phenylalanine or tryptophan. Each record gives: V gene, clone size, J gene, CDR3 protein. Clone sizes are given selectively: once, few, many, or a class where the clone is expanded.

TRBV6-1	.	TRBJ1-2	CASSESANGNYGYTF
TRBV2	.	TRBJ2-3	CASSYATDTQYF
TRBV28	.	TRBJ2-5	CASSPQGLAGVGKTQYF
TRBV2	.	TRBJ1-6	CASSDPSSYNSPLHF
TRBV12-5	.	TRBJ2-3	CASGTDSTDTQYF
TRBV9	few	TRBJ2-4	CASSASPTDGNIQYF
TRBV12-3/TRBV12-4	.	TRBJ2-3	CASGRRADTQYF
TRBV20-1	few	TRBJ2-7	CSARMGLAGGIGRDQYF
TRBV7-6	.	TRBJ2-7	CASSLSSQGSEQYF
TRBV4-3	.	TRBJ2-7	CASSQGGPGLNYEQYF
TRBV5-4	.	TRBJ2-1	CASSATRGDEQFF
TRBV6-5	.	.	CAGRPHGGDEQYF
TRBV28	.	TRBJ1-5	CASRRRDRVDQPQHF
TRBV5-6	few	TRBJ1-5	CASSLAAGGYYQPQHF
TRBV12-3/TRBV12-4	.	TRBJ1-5	CASSPTDWVKSQHF
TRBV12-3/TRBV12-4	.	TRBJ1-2	CASSESGAGYTF
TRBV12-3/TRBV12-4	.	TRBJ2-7	CASSQQRGTGGSYEQYF
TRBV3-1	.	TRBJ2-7	CASSQTSGVSYEQYF
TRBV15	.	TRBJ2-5	CATSRGTETQYF
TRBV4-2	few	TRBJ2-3	CASSQAGGGYTDTQYF
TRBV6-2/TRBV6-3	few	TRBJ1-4	CASSSLAGPPNEKLFF
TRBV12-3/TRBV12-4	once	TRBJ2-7	CASSLSSDEQYF
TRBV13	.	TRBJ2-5	CASSFAGEQETQYF
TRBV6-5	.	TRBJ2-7	CASSYKGKGFGRNVQYF
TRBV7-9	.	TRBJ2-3	CASSLAHGNGDTQYF
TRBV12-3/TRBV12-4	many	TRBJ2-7	CASSLAAYEQYF
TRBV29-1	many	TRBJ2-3	CSVGRTDTQYF
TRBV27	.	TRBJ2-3	CASSLSFQLSDTQYF